One and the same sample provided the 3 T cell receptor beta chains below, sequenced in a study of blood T cell repertoires in COVID-19. This table comes from immunoSEQ multiplex PCR, and its TCRdb copy is limited to in-frame clones, with some not included. In the table there are approximately 250,000 clones, roughly 86% of which are singletons. The sequencing sample was made of peripheral blood. The origin of the receptors is a woman of 80 years or more with COVID-19, enrolled during active disease.

The table lists this clone with a count of one. This chain links TRBV18 with TRBJ1-5, with D perhaps matching TRBD1 (5 bases). Germline V gives CDR1 KGHSH, CDR2 LQKENI. CDR3 length: 14 amino acids. The V and J ends lost 3 bases and 4 bases respectively, with 10 bases between them. The CDR3 spells CASSPSEGNQPQHF. The CDR3 DNA reads as TGTGCCAGCTCACCCTCGGAGGGGAATCAGCCCCAGCATTTT. Combining the CDR3 with reference TRBV18 and TRBJ1-5 gives the whole variable domain NAGVMQNPRHLVRRRGQEARLRCSPMKGHSHVYWYRQLPEEGLKFMVYLQKENIIDESGMPKERFSAEFPKEGPSILRIQQVVRGDSAAYFCASSPSEGNQPQHFGDGTRLSIL.

The chain is built from TRBV27 and TRBJ1-5; D may be TRBD1 (5 bases). V was shortened by 7 bases and J by 4 bases, with 26 bases between the two germline ends. The CDR3 spans 18 residues. Germline CDR1 MNHEY, CDR2 SMNVEV (reference sequence). CDR3 residues: CASIVADRGQTSNQPQHF. Written as DNA, the CDR3 is TGTGCCAGCATTGTGGCCGATAGGGGCCAAACCAGTAATCAGCCCCAGCATTTT.

This chain uses TRBV18 with TRBJ2-5, with D possibly being TRBD1 (5 bases). Trimming shortened V by 6 bases and J by 1 base, and 12 bases separated the two germline ends. Germline lookup yields CDR1 KGHSH and CDR2 LQKENI. CDR3 length equals 14 residues. The CDR3, as DNA: TGTGCCAGCTCGTGGACACCCGCCCAAGAGACCCAGTACTTC. Translating it yields CASSWTPAQETQYF.